Listed below are T cell receptor beta chains from one sample, sequenced in a study of blood T cell repertoires in COVID-19. Measured with immunoSEQ multiplex PCR; TCRdb has only the in-frame clones, and not every one. The table has roughly 21,000 clones, roughly 90% seen once. The sample taken for sequencing was peripheral blood. The receptors stem from a man aged 65-85 years with active COVID-19. Each CDR3 is given with its conserved first and last residue. D genes are given only for firm matches. Some rows mark clone size as missing; the rest say once, few, many or name a class of expanded clone.

>TRBD2|TRBJ2-1|TRBV4-2|.
CASSQELGGTSGNSYNEQFF
TGTGCCAGCAGCCAAGAACTGGGGGGGACTAGCGGAAACTCCTACAATGAGCAGTTCTTC
>TRBD1|TRBJ1-2|TRBV5-1|.
CASSSRTGSYGYTF
TGCGCCAGCAGCTCCCGGACAGGATCCTATGGCTACACCTTC
>.|TRBJ2-1|TRBV5-1|few
CASSKDWPSYNEQFF
TGCGCCAGCAGCAAGGACTGGCCCTCCTACAATGAGCAGTTCTTC
>.|TRBJ1-2|TRBV25-1|.
CASSENPGLYGYTF
TGTGCCAGCAGTGAAAATCCAGGCCTCTATGGCTACACCTTC
>.|TRBJ2-5|TRBV7-2|.
CASSRGTQETQYF
TGTGCCAGCAGCCGGGGAACTCAAGAGACCCAGTACTTC
>.|TRBJ2-5|TRBV19|.
CASSTLNRYQETQYF
TGTGCCAGTAGTACCCTCAACAGGTACCAAGAGACCCAGTACTTC
>TRBD1|TRBJ2-5|TRBV18|.
CASSLRQGGQETQYF
TGTGCCAGCTCACTCCGACAGGGCGGGCAAGAGACCCAGTACTTC
>TRBD2|TRBJ2-7|TRBV7-2|.
CASSLLRGAHEQYF
TGTGCCAGCAGCTTGCTGCGGGGGGCCCACGAGCAGTACTTC
>.|TRBJ1-3|TRBV6-5|.
CASSRGGSGNTIYF
TGTGCCAGCAGCCGAGGGGGCTCTGGAAACACCATATATTTT
>TRBD1|TRBJ1-2|TRBV9|.
CASSPRARDSGGYTF
TGTGCCAGCAGTCCTAGGGCTCGGGACAGTGGTGGCTACACCTTC
>TRBD1|TRBJ2-1|TRBV6-6|.
CASSYWTGGNEQFF
TGTGCCAGCAGTTATTGGACAGGGGGCAATGAGCAGTTCTTC
>TRBD2|TRBJ2-3|TRBV19|once
CASRAAGGTDTQYF
TGTGCCAGTAGAGCAGCGGGGGGCACAGATACGCAGTATTTT
>TRBD2|TRBJ2-2|TRBV10-2|.
CASSERGAGADTGELFF
TGCGCCAGCAGTGAGAGAGGGGCGGGAGCAGACACCGGGGAGCTGTTTTTT
>.|TRBJ1-1|TRBV7-8|.
CASSLRAGGTEAFF
TGTGCCAGCAGCTTGCGCGCGGGTGGGACTGAAGCTTTCTTT
>TRBD1|TRBJ1-1|TRBV6-5|.
CASSVQGGTEAFF
TGTGCCAGCAGCGTCCAGGGGGGCACTGAAGCTTTCTTT
>.|TRBJ2-3|TRBV7-9|.
CASSLTGSTDTQYF
TGTGCCAGCAGCTTAACAGGGAGCACAGATACGCAGTATTTT
>.|TRBJ2-7|TRBV4-2|.
CASSRGLGVPNEQYF
TGTGCCAGCAGCCGTGGCCTCGGAGTCCCCAACGAGCAGTACTTC
>TRBD2|TRBJ2-3|TRBV5-1|.
CASSSPTSGGNRLTDTQYF
TGCGCCAGCAGCTCCCCGACTAGCGGGGGGAACCGCCTCACAGATACGCAGTATTTT
>.|TRBJ2-1|TRBV7-2|few
CASSLYKLDEQFF
TGTGCCAGCAGCTTATATAAGCTGGATGAGCAGTTCTTC
>.|TRBJ1-1|TRBV6-5|.
CASTRSRAMNTEAFF
TGTGCCAGCACCAGAAGCAGGGCAATGAACACTGAAGCTTTCTTT
>TRBD2|TRBJ2-5|TRBV5-1|.
CASSRGLDQETQYF
TGCGCCAGCAGCCGAGGACTAGACCAAGAGACCCAGTACTTC
>.|TRBJ2-1|TRBV6-4|once
CASSARASHDNEQFF
TGTGCCAGCAGTGCGAGGGCTAGCCACGACAATGAGCAGTTCTTC
>.|TRBJ2-7|TRBV5-1|.
CASSLDSRDYEQYF
TGCGCCAGCAGCTTGGACAGTCGAGACTACGAGCAGTACTTC
>.|TRBJ1-1|TRBV5-1|.
CASSLGMGRGDTEAFF
TGCGCCAGCAGCTTGGGAATGGGCAGGGGCGACACTGAAGCTTTCTTT
>TRBD1|TRBJ2-7|TRBV7-9|.
CASSEGQLANSYEQYF
TGTGCCAGCAGCGAGGGACAGCTGGCAAACTCCTACGAGCAGTACTTC
>.|TRBJ2-7|TRBV7-9|.
CASSPRTSYEQYF
TGTGCCAGCAGCCCACGGACAAGCTACGAGCAGTACTTC
>.|TRBJ2-5|TRBV15|few
CATSRDGQSQETQYF
TGTGCCACCAGCAGAGATGGACAGAGCCAAGAGACCCAGTACTTC
>.|TRBJ2-2|TRBV7-3|.
CASSLTLTTGELFF
TGTGCCAGCAGCTTAACCCTAACCACCGGGGAGCTGTTTTTT
>.|TRBJ2-1|TRBV9|.
CASSVQTGNEQFF
TGTGCCAGCAGCGTACAGACTGGCAATGAGCAGTTCTTC
>.|TRBJ2-5|TRBV6-5|.
CASSPFRETQYF
TGTGCCAGCAGTCCATTCCGGGAGACCCAGTACTTC
>.|TRBJ2-3|TRBV6-5|.
CASGTNSKDTQYF
TGTGCCAGCGGGACAAATTCAAAAGATACGCAGTATTTT
>.|TRBJ1-2|TRBV6-6|.
CASSFGASSYGYTF
TGTGCCAGCAGCTTTGGGGCCTCTTCTTATGGCTACACCTTC
>.|TRBJ1-1|TRBV7-6|.
CASSLDPQGVDSEAFF
TGTGCCAGCAGCTTAGACCCACAGGGCGTGGATTCTGAAGCTTTCTTT
>.|TRBJ2-1|TRBV11-3|.
CASSLGGEQFF
TGTGCCAGCAGCCTAGGCGGTGAGCAGTTCTTC
>TRBD1|TRBJ2-3|TRBV3-1/TRBV3-2|.
CASTMRTGGHDTQYF
TGTGCCAGCACCATGCGGACAGGGGGCCATGATACGCAGTATTTT
>TRBD1|TRBJ1-2|TRBV9|.
CASSERQGIFYGYTF
TGTGCCAGCAGCGAACGACAGGGAATTTTCTATGGCTACACCTTC
>TRBD1|TRBJ2-1|TRBV7-9|.
CASNPPRGQTQFF
TGTGCCAGCAACCCACCCAGGGGACAGACCCAGTTCTTC
>.|TRBJ1-3|TRBV5-1|.
CASSVGRGTGNTIYF
TGCGCCAGCAGCGTCGGGAGGGGGACAGGAAACACCATATATTTT
>.|TRBJ1-1|TRBV24-1|once
CATSDPHRERNTEAFF
TGTGCCACCAGTGACCCACACAGGGAGAGGAACACTGAAGCTTTCTTT
>.|TRBJ1-5|TRBV5-6|.
CASSLGTVHQPQHF
TGTGCCAGCAGCTTGGGGACAGTCCATCAGCCCCAGCATTTT
>.|TRBJ1-2|TRBV4-2|.
CASSQGGRQNYGYTF
TGTGCCAGCAGCCAAGGGGGCCGGCAGAACTATGGCTACACCTTC
>.|TRBJ2-2|TRBV19|.
CASSYAPGLGGELFF
TGTGCCAGTTCCTATGCCCCGGGGTTGGGCGGGGAGCTGTTTTTT
>TRBD1|TRBJ1-1|TRBV3-1/TRBV3-2|.
CASSLGQADTEAFF
TGTGCCAGCAGCCTGGGACAGGCGGACACTGAAGCTTTCTTT
>.|TRBJ1-2|TRBV27|.
CASSPRTAYGYTF
TGTGCCAGCAGTCCCCGGACTGCCTATGGCTACACCTTC
>.|TRBJ2-7|TRBV6-5|.
CASSYSQGRGYEQYF
TGTGCCAGCAGTTACTCTCAAGGCAGGGGCTACGAGCAGTACTTC
>.|TRBJ2-5|TRBV25-1|once
CASSEFLGYRQETQYF
TGTGCCAGCAGTGAATTTTTGGGGTACAGGCAAGAGACCCAGTACTTC
>.|TRBJ2-3|TRBV5-6|.
CASSFYASSTDTQYF
TGTGCCAGCAGCTTCTATGCTAGTAGCACAGATACGCAGTATTTT
>.|TRBJ1-3|TRBV5-1|.
CASSLDSGGTGNTIYF
TGCGCCAGCAGCTTGGATTCCGGGGGGACCGGAAACACCATATATTTT
>.|TRBJ2-3|TRBV3-1/TRBV3-2|.
CASSQDWAFQYF
TGTGCCAGCAGCCAAGATTGGGCTTTCCAGTATTTT
>.|TRBJ1-2|TRBV19|.
CASTRTANYGYTF
TGTGCCAGTACCCGGACAGCTAACTATGGCTACACCTTC
>TRBD1|TRBJ1-6|TRBV5-5|.
CASSLGVGQGLVVLHF
TGTGCCAGCAGCTTGGGTGTGGGACAGGGCCTCGTCGTGCTCCACTTT
>TRBD1|TRBJ2-7|TRBV5-6|.
CASSASGTVNYEQYF
TGTGCCAGCAGCGCCTCCGGGACAGTGAACTACGAGCAGTACTTC
>.|TRBJ1-1|TRBV9|.
CASGGHGDTEAFF
TGTGCCAGCGGAGGGCATGGGGACACTGAAGCTTTCTTT
>TRBD1|TRBJ1-5|TRBV10-2|.
CASSLDRVANQPQHF
TGCGCCAGCAGCTTGGACAGGGTTGCAAATCAGCCCCAGCATTTT
>TRBD2|TRBJ2-1|TRBV6-5|.
CASSLAGGPGNEQFF
TGTGCCAGCAGTCTAGCGGGAGGGCCTGGGAATGAGCAGTTCTTC
>.|TRBJ2-1|TRBV7-8|.
CASSRVGSYNEQFF
TGTGCCAGCAGCCGAGTGGGGAGTTACAATGAGCAGTTCTTC
>TRBD1|TRBJ2-3|TRBV7-2|.
CAFRGRGTDTQYF
TGTGCCTTTAGGGGGCGAGGCACAGATACGCAGTATTTT
>.|TRBJ2-3|TRBV23-1|.
CASSQSGRYTDTQYF
TGCGCCAGCAGTCAATCAGGCAGGTACACAGATACGCAGTATTTT
>.|TRBJ1-5|TRBV9|once
CASSPGVGNQPQHF
TGTGCCAGCAGCCCGGGGGTCGGCAATCAGCCCCAGCATTTT
>.|TRBJ1-5|TRBV5-1|.
CASSTGGVDQPQHF
TGCGCCAGCAGCACCGGGGGGGTTGATCAGCCCCAGCATTTT